The clone carrying this TCR beta chain was seen a few times. This record belongs to a study of T-cell reconstitution after alpha-beta-depleted transplantation in children. Per germline, CDR1 SQVTM and CDR2 ANQGSEA. V lost 5 bases to trimming and J lost 2 bases, with 14 bases between them. The CDR3 totals 14 residues. Unique molecular identifiers were incorporated into the prepared TCRbeta library. TCRdb itself ran the PCR reads through MiXCR, one entry per CDR3 protein. The sample yields about 460,000 distinct CDR3 sequences, 12% seen once. The chain joins TRBV29-1 to TRBJ2-3; the D gene could be TRBD1 or TRBD2 (5 bases each). This clonotype originated in a human donor who donated a stem cell graft to a child with combined immunodeficiency. The sequences come from PBMCs from the stem cell graft donor, collected from the stem cell graft. The CDR3 loop is CSVRDQTFTDTQYF. The CDR3 region has the DNA TGCAGCGTTCGGGACCAAACCTTCACAGATACGCAGTATTTT.